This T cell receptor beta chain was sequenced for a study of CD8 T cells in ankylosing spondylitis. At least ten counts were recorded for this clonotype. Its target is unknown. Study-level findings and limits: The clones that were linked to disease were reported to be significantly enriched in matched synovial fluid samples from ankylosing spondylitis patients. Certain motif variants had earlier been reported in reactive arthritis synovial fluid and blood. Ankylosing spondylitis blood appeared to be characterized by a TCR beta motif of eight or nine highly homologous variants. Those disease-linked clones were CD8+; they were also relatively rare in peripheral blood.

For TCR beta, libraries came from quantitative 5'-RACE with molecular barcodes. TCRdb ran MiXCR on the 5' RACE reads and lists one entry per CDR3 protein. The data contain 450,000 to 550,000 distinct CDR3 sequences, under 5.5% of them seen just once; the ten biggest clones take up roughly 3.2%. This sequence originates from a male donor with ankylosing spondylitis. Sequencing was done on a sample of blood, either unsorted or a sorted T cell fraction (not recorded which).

As DNA, the CDR3 is TGTGCCAGCGTATCCCAGGGGACTCCTCAAGAGACCCAGTACTTC. This gives the protein CASVSQGTPQETQYF. The chain uses TRBV7-2 and TRBJ2-5, with D tentatively TRBD1 or TRBD2 (6 bases each). The V gene's germline CDR1 is SGHTA and CDR2 FQGNSA. V lost 8 bases and J 2 bases, leaving 18 bases between the germline ends. This CDR3 region has 15 residues.